These 15 T cell receptor beta chains originate from one sample sequenced in a study of T-cell reconstitution after alpha-beta-depleted transplantation in children. Unique molecular identifiers were incorporated during preparation of the TCRbeta library. TCRdb itself ran the PCR reads through MiXCR, one entry per CDR3 protein. The data contain 25,000 to 30,000 distinct CDR3 sequences, under 8% of them singletons. Specimen: PBMCs, mostly from graft donor cells, collected 180 days after TCRalphabeta/CD19-depleted stem cell transplant. Every receptor here comes from a male patient between 5 and 17 years old who had a stem cell transplant for acute myeloid leukemia, so the T cells may come from the graft donor.

Many counts were recorded for this clonotype. The chain combines TRBV12-3 or TRBV12-4 with TRBJ2-1; D not certain. The CDR3 runs to 13 residues. The germline V and J ends were trimmed by 3 bases and 4 bases, with 7 bases remaining between them. For the CDR3, the DNA is TGTGCCAGCAGTTTTGGCCAATACAATGAGCAGTTCTTC. It is translated as CASSFGQYNEQFF.

The table lists this clonotype with many counts. The genes are TRBV19 and TRBJ1-1, with no clear D. Germline V gives CDR1 LNHDA, CDR2 SQIVND (reference sequence). The CDR3 covers 15 residues. Trimming removed 5 bases at V and 3 bases at J, with 16 bases between. CDR3 loop: CASSSTGLPHTEAFF. The CDR3 region has the DNA TGTGCCAGTAGTTCCACCGGACTTCCACACACTGAAGCTTTCTTT.

This clonotype was observed once. This chain links TRBV5-4 with TRBJ2-5; a possible D gene is TRBD2 (7 bases). Trimming removed 6 bases at V and 5 bases at J, with 17 bases between. This CDR3 is built from 14 residues. Germline values: CDR1 SGHNT, CDR2 YYREEE (reference sequence). The CDR3 coding sequence is TGTGCCAGCACCCTGGAGGGGGGGTCGGAGACCCAGTACTTC. This gives the protein CASTLEGGSETQYF. The full variable domain, with the rest looked up from reference TRBV5-4 and TRBJ2-5, is ETGVTQSPTHLIKTRGQQVTLRCSSQSGHNTVSWYQQALGQGPQFIFQYYREEENGRGNFPPRFSGLQFPNYSSELNVNALELDDSALYLCASTLEGGSETQYFGPGTRLLVL.

Ten or more counts support this clonotype. The chain couples TRBV20-1 to TRBJ2-7; 12 bases line up with TRBD2. This CDR3 region has 13 residues. Trimming took 6 bases from V and 3 from J; bases not matched to a gene: 3. Germline CDR1 DFQATT, CDR2 SNEGSKA (reference sequence). The CDR3 DNA sequence: TGCAGTGCCAGACTAGCGGGAGTCTACGAGCAGTACTTC. This translates into CSARLAGVYEQYF.

This clonotype was seen repeatedly, ten times or more. This sequence joins TRBV11-3 and TRBJ2-1, with 10 bases matching TRBD2. V lost 4 bases to trimming and J lost 9 bases; unmatched junction nucleotides: 12. Germline V gives CDR1 SGHNT, CDR2 YENEEA. This CDR3 contains 16 residues. CDR3 in amino acids: CASSYSSGSGRAEQFF. The CDR3 coding sequence is TGTGCCAGCAGCTACTCTAGCGGGAGCGGGAGGGCTGAGCAGTTCTTC.

This clonotype was seen repeatedly, ten times or more. This chain uses TRBV7-9 with TRBJ2-7; 7 bases are shared with TRBD1. CDR1 is SEHNR and CDR2 is FQNEAQ in the germline V gene (reference sequence). Unmatched junction bases numbered 6, after V lost 1 base and J lost 3 bases. The CDR3 contains 15 residues. The CDR3 loop is CASSLVLGGGYEQYF. The CDR3 DNA sequence: TGTGCCAGCAGCTTAGTTTTAGGGGGCGGCTACGAGCAGTACTTC.

This clonotype was seen ten or more times. The chain carries TRBV28 and TRBJ2-1; 7 positions agree with TRBD1. The V gene end was trimmed by 6 bases and the J gene end by 5 bases; junction bases not matched to a gene: 13. CDR1 is MDHEN and CDR2 is SYDVKM in the germline V gene. This CDR3 is built from 16 residues. The CDR3 nucleotides are TGTGCCAGCAGCTCAAGGCGAGGGACAGACCACAATGAGCAGTTCTTC. It yields the protein CASSSRRGTDHNEQFF.

This clonotype showed up many times. The gene calls are TRBV10-3 and TRBJ1-1, with no clear D. Germline V gene data show CDR1 as ENHRY and CDR2 as SYGVKD. This CDR3 comprises 13 residues. Trimming cost V 4 bases and J 1 base, with 7 bases left between them. The CDR3 sequence is CAISVTENTEAFF. The CDR3 nucleotides read TGTGCCATCAGTGTAACAGAGAACACTGAAGCTTTCTTT.

The chain is built from TRBV3-1 and TRBJ2-2; D is possibly TRBD1 (6 bases). The length of the CDR3 is 16 residues. Trimming removed 11 bases at V and 4 bases at J, with 23 bases between. Looked up from germline, CDR1 is LGHDT and CDR2 is YNNKEL (reference sequence). This CDR3 reads CASSLRSGTSTGELFF. For the CDR3, the DNA is TGTGCCTCCTCCCTGAGATCCGGGACATCCACCGGGGAGCTGTTTTTT. The full variable domain, rest sourced from reference TRBV3-1 and TRBJ2-2, is DTAVSQTPKYLVTQMGNDKSIKCEQNLGHDTMYWYKQDSKKFLKIMFSYNNKELIINETVPNRFSPKSPDKAHLNLHINSLELGDSAVYFCASSLRSGTSTGELFFGEGSRLTVL.

This clonotype showed up many times. The gene calls are TRBV14 and TRBJ1-2; D is uncertain. Germline lookup yields CDR1 SGHDN and CDR2 FVKESK. The CDR3 spans 13 residues. Trimming took off 4 bases at V and 4 bases at J, with 10 bases between the two ends. Here the CDR3 reads CASSRTELYGYTF. Here the CDR3 DNA reads TGTGCCAGCAGCCGTACAGAGCTCTATGGCTACACCTTC.

In this sample, this clonotype turned up many times. In nucleotides, the CDR3 is TGTGCCAGCAGCCCCAGCAAGTATCGGGAGTTCTTC. Protein sequence: CASSPSKYREFF. The V and J genes are TRBV7-2 and TRBJ2-1; D is undetermined. The germline V gene has CDR1 SGHTA and CDR2 FQGNSA. V was clipped by 5 bases and J by 14 bases, with 16 bases between them. The length of the CDR3 is 12 residues.

This clonotype came up many times. This chain connects TRBV20-1 to TRBJ2-7; D remains ambiguous. Deletions cut 0 bases from V and 5 bases from J, with 17 bases between. The CDR3 is 15 amino acids. Germline V gene lookup returns CDR1 DFQATT and CDR2 SNEGSKA (reference sequence). The CDR3 nucleotides read TGCAGTGCTAGAGATAGGACGGCGGTCGTGGACGAGCAGTACTTC. It codes for CSARDRTAVVDEQYF.

This clonotype was counted many times. The chain uses TRBV20-1 and TRBJ2-1; 10 bases fit TRBD2. J lost 1 base, V lost 5 bases, and 5 bases had no gene match. CDR1 and CDR2 (germline): DFQATT, SNEGSKA (reference sequence). The length of the CDR3 is 15 residues. The DNA for the CDR3 is TGCAGTGCTGGCCTTAGCGGGAGGTCCTACAATGAGCAGTTCTTC. Amino acids: CSAGLSGRSYNEQFF.

This clonotype has ten or more counts. The rearrangement joins TRBV9 to TRBJ1-1; 7 nucleotides line up with TRBD1. The CDR3 sequence is 12 residues long. With V trimmed by 4 bases and J by 10 bases, 7 bases remained unmatched. CDR1 and CDR2 from the germline V gene are SGDLS and YYNGEE. Written as DNA, the CDR3 is TGTGCCAGCAGCAAGACAGGGTGGGTAGCTTTCTTT. It yields the protein CASSKTGWVAFF. Full variable domain (outside the CDR3, taken from reference TRBV9 and TRBJ1-1): DSGVTQTPKHLITATGQRVTLRCSPRSGDLSVYWYQQSLDQGLQFLIQYYNGEERAKGNILERFSAQQFPDLHSELNLSSLELGDSALYFCASSKTGWVAFFGQGTRLTVV.

This clonotype was seen at least ten times. J is TRBJ2-3 and V is TRBV20-1, with 9 bases lining up with TRBD2. The CDR3 covers 12 residues. J lost 13 bases, V lost 0 bases, and 5 bases had no gene match. In germline, CDR1 is DFQATT, CDR2 SNEGSKA (reference sequence). For the CDR3, the DNA is TGCAGTGCTAGAGATGTAGCGGGAGTCGAGTATTTT. Translation gives CSARDVAGVEYF.